The 12 T cell receptor beta chains presented below share a single source sample, sequenced in a study of CD4 T cells in relation to SARS-CoV-2 and coronaviruses (dated by TCRdb to 2020 to 2022). CD4+ T cells from unexposed donors were collected before the COVID-19 pandemic (2011-2018). Following 10 days of culture, the EasySep CD4+ T cell isolation kit was used to isolate CD4+ T cells. Receptors were amplified or captured by the immunoSEQ multiplex PCR assay. The immuneACCESS repertoire file appears here via TCRdb, limited to in-frame rearrangements. These files lack a portion of the clones; in checked studies, under half of the deficit traces to unresolved V genes, and the cause of the others is not known. Here the sample has over 25,000 clones; around three quarters occur a single time. Around 15% of the sample lies in the top ten. No antigen is known for these receptors. Sequences were obtained from CD4+ T cells from PBMCs, cultured in vitro. The receptors were sampled from a human donor in good health.

This clone was detected only a few times. V usage is TRBV19 and J usage is TRBJ1-6, with D unresolved. The CDR3 extends over 14 amino acids. Trimming left V 1 base short and J 7 bases short, with 8 bases between. CDR1 is LNHDA and CDR2 is SQIVND in the germline V gene (reference sequence). CDR3 in amino acids: CASSIAGVNSPLHF. Here the CDR3 DNA reads TGTGCCAGTAGTATAGCAGGTGTGAATTCACCCCTCCACTTT.

The chain recombines TRBV4-3 with TRBJ1-2; tentatively, D is TRBD1 (6 bases). Germline CDR1 LGHNA, CDR2 YSLEER. Deletions cut 0 bases from V and 8 bases from J, with 19 bases between. This CDR3 has 16 residues. For the CDR3, the DNA is TGCGCCAGCAGCCAAGATGTGGCAGGGGCTTTGAGAGGCTACACCTTC. Its protein product is CASSQDVAGALRGYTF.

This chain connects TRBV18 to TRBJ2-2; D is possibly TRBD2 (6 bases). The CDR3 totals 18 residues. Germline CDR1 is KGHSH and CDR2 is LQKENI. V gave up 3 bases and J gave up 1 base, with 18 bases separating them. The CDR3 DNA reads as TGTGCCAGCTCACCGGTCGGGAGCGCGAGCCTGAACACCGGGGAGCTGTTTTTT. Its protein product is CASSPVGSASLNTGELFF. Full variable domain (missing parts from reference TRBV18 and TRBJ2-2): NAGVMQNPRHLVRRRGQEARLRCSPMKGHSHVYWYRQLPEEGLKFMVYLQKENIIDESGMPKERFSAEFPKEGPSILRIQQVVRGDSAAYFCASSPVGSASLNTGELFFGEGSRLTVL.

This clone was recorded a few times. This rearrangement joins TRBV3-1 (or the pseudogene TRBV3-2) to TRBJ1-3; D unclear. CDR1 and CDR2 from the germline V gene are LGHDT and YNNKEL (reference sequence). The CDR3 length is 13 residues. V shed 0 bases and J shed 5 bases, with 5 bases lying between them. The chain's CDR3 is CASSQDQRNTIYF. The CDR3, as DNA: TGTGCCAGCAGCCAAGATCAAAGAAACACCATATATTTT.

The V and J genes are TRBV4-3 and TRBJ2-1, with TRBD2 matching over 9 bases. The CDR3 has 14 amino acids. In germline, CDR1 is LGHNA, CDR2 YSLEER. V was clipped by 3 bases and J by 9 bases; unmatched bases: 6. The CDR3 spells CASSQGRGGREQFF. The CDR3 DNA reads TGCGCCAGCAGCCAGGGGCGGGGGGGTCGTGAGCAGTTCTTC.

This clone appeared a single time. The rearrangement links TRBV5-1 to TRBJ2-5; 9 bases line up with TRBD1. CDR1 is SGHRS and CDR2 is YFSETQ in the germline V gene. V gave up 2 bases and J gave up 5 bases; unmatched junction bases: 7. The CDR3 runs to 15 residues. The CDR3 nucleotides read TGCGCCAGCAGCTTCAGGACAGGGGAGGGTGAGACCCAGTACTTC. Protein sequence: CASSFRTGEGETQYF.

The rearrangement uses TRBV7-2 and TRBJ2-7, with a weak D call TRBD1 (6 bases). The CDR3 sequence is 13 residues long. CDR1 and CDR2 (germline): SGHTA, FQGNSA. V was pared by 3 bases and J by 6 bases, with 12 bases between. CDR3 sequence reads: CASSFELGGEQYF. CDR3 sequence (DNA): TGTGCCAGCAGCTTTGAATTAGGGGGCGAGCAGTACTTC.

This clone was recorded a few times. The chain uses TRBV14 and TRBJ1-2; D call uncertain. With 2 bases removed from V and 8 bases from J, the gap between germline ends came to 9 bases. CDR3 length: 12 residues. CDR1 and CDR2 (germline): SGHDN, FVKESK. This chain's CDR3 is CASSQYIGGYTF. As DNA, the CDR3 is TGTGCCAGCAGCCAATACATCGGCGGCTACACCTTC.

The rearrangement links TRBV7-2 to TRBJ1-1; D may be TRBD1 (6 bases). V was cut by 6 bases and J by 0 bases, with 11 bases left in between. CDR1 is SGHTA, CDR2 FQGNSA, per germline. CDR3 size: 14 residues. CDR3: CASRSGQVNTEAFF. CDR3 coding DNA: TGTGCCAGCAGGTCGGGACAAGTGAACACTGAAGCTTTCTTT.

The chain employs TRBV5-1 and TRBJ2-7; 13 nucleotides line up with TRBD2. Germline trimming cut 2 bases from V and 4 bases from J; bases unmatched to any gene: 6. CDR3 length: 16 residues. Germline values: CDR1 SGHRS, CDR2 YFSETQ. Written as DNA, the CDR3 is TGCGCCAGCAGCTTTGGACTAGCGGGGGTTTATTACGAGCAGTACTTC. Translating it yields CASSFGLAGVYYEQYF.

This chain links TRBV6-1 with TRBJ2-2; 10 nucleotides align to TRBD1. CDR3 length: 16 residues. V lost 4 bases to trimming and J lost 7 bases; unmatched junction nucleotides: 9. CDR1 MNHNS and CDR2 SASEGT come from the germline V gene. In DNA, the CDR3 is TGTGCCAGCAGTGGGATGCCGGGACAGGGGAACGGGGAGCTGTTTTTT. Protein sequence: CASSGMPGQGNGELFF.

The gene calls are TRBV6-2 or TRBV6-3 and TRBJ2-1; the match to TRBD2 covers 13 bases. The germline gives CDR1 MNHEY, CDR2 SVGEGT. The CDR3 covers 17 residues. Losses at the gene ends were 5 bases for V and 6 bases for J; bases not matched to a gene: 10. The CDR3 bases are TGTGCCAGCAGTGGGGGGACCGGGACTAGCGGGATCAATGAGCAGTTCTTC. Its protein is CASSGGTGTSGINEQFF.